The 17 T cell receptor beta chains in this list originate from one sample, sequenced in a study of T cell clones after liver transplantation. TCRdb's copy holds only in-frame clones and misses some; the assay was immunoSEQ multiplex PCR. The top ten hold roughly 2.8% of the sample, which has 55,000 to 75,000 clones, about 70% seen once. The source was CD4+ T cells from blood, collected at the approximately 16-month timepoint. These receptors came from a human patient who received a liver transplant. Some T cells may be graft donor cells.

The rearrangement links TRBV19 to TRBJ2-2; D ambiguous. Germline V gene sequence: CDR1 LNHDA, CDR2 SQIVND (reference sequence). The V end was cut by 7 bases, the J end by 0 bases, with 12 bases between. The CDR3 has 15 residues. The CDR3 DNA reads as TGTGCCAGTATTGCGGCTCACACGAACACCGGGGAGCTGTTTTTT. As protein: CASIAAHTNTGELFF.

The chain links TRBV5-1 to TRBJ2-5; TRBD2 aligns across 8 bases. Germline CDR1 is SGHRS and CDR2 is YFSETQ. The V gene end was trimmed by 4 bases and the J gene end by 5 bases; junction bases not matched to a gene: 13. This CDR3 has 16 residues. The CDR3 reads CASSPGGTRSLETQYF. Here the CDR3 DNA reads TGCGCCAGCAGCCCGGGCGGGACTAGAAGTTTGGAGACCCAGTACTTC.

The CDR3 reads CASRGTGGVVTEAFF. CDR3 coding DNA: TGCGCCAGCAGGGGTACAGGGGGCGTCGTCACTGAAGCTTTCTTT. V and J are TRBV5-1 and TRBJ1-1; TRBD1 matches at 9 bases. Germline V gene sequence: CDR1 SGHRS, CDR2 YFSETQ. V gave up 5 bases and J gave up 4 bases; unmatched junction bases: 9. The CDR3 spans 15 residues.

The chain recombines TRBV18 with TRBJ1-6; a possible D gene is TRBD1 (5 bases). Between the trimmed V and J ends, which lost 3 bases and 5 bases, there was a span of 11 bases. Germline CDR1 and CDR2: KGHSH and LQKENI. The CDR3 has 15 residues. Written as DNA, the CDR3 is TGTGCCAGCTCACCCAGGGAAGCGGATAATTCACCCCTCCACTTT. Encoded protein: CASSPREADNSPLHF.

This clone was detected only once. The chain joins TRBV7-9 to TRBJ2-7; D ambiguous. Looked up from germline, CDR1 is SEHNR and CDR2 is FQNEAQ (reference sequence). CDR3 length: 14 residues. Between the trimmed V and J ends, which lost 0 bases and 3 bases, there was a span of 9 bases. The DNA of the CDR3 is TGTGCCAGCAGCTTAGCCCCTGGGGACTACGAGCAGTACTTC. Translated, it gives CASSLAPGDYEQYF.

The rearrangement joins TRBV30 to TRBJ1-5; 7 bases align to TRBD1. Germline CDR1 GTSNPN, CDR2 SVGIG (reference sequence). The trim removed 5 bases at V and 3 bases at J, leaving 4 bases unmatched. This CDR3 has 13 amino acids. Written as DNA, the CDR3 is TGTGCCTGGGCGACAGGGATCAATCAGCCCCAGCATTTT. This translates into CAWATGINQPQHF.

The rearrangement links TRBV4-3 to TRBJ2-1; D not certain. Germline V gene sequence: CDR1 LGHNA, CDR2 YSLEER. V was trimmed by 2 bases and J by 0 bases, leaving 8 bases between them. CDR3 length: 15 residues. CDR3 sequence: CASSQFSSSYNEQFF. CDR3 coding DNA: TGCGCCAGCAGCCAATTCTCGAGCTCCTACAATGAGCAGTTCTTC.

This rearrangement joins TRBV15 to TRBJ1-2, with TRBD1 matching over 10 bases. The CDR3 totals 15 residues. The V gene's germline CDR1 is LNHNV and CDR2 YYDKDF (reference sequence). V dropped 0 bases and J dropped 3; count of bases not matched to a gene: 1. CDR3 bases: TGTGCCACCAGCAGAGACGGGACAGGGGACTATGGCTACACCTTC. Its translation is CATSRDGTGDYGYTF.

The chain couples TRBV6-1 to TRBJ2-7; 8 bases are shared with TRBD1. The junction had 10 bases not matched to a gene; V was cut back by 6 bases and J by 3 bases. Germline V gene lookup returns CDR1 MNHNS and CDR2 SASEGT. The CDR3 extends over 15 amino acids. As DNA, the CDR3 is TGTGCCAGCAGGGCCCCGGGACAGGTACTCTACGAGCAGTACTTC. Encoded protein: CASRAPGQVLYEQYF.

The chain combines TRBV21-1 with TRBJ2-7; the table calls TRBD2, which could not be checked here. TRBV21-1 is an annotated pseudogene. CDR3 length: 15 residues. In DNA form, the CDR3 reads TGTGCCAGCAGCTCCCGAGCCCCTAGCGGATACGAGCAGTACGTC. Encoded protein: CASSSRAPSGYEQYV.

The table lists this clone with a few counts. V is TRBV6-6 and J is TRBJ2-7, with D possibly being TRBD1 (5 bases). The germline V gene has CDR1 MNHNY and CDR2 SVGAGI (reference sequence). The CDR3 spans 15 residues. The V and J ends lost 4 bases and 3 bases respectively, with 16 bases between them. This CDR3 reads CASSSQGAQNYEQYF. The CDR3 region has the DNA TGTGCCAGCAGTTCCCAAGGGGCACAGAACTACGAGCAGTACTTC.

The chain employs TRBV9 and TRBJ2-1; TRBD1 aligns across 11 bases. In germline, CDR1 is SGDLS, CDR2 YYNGEE. The trim removed 2 bases at V and 6 bases at J, leaving 7 bases unmatched. This CDR3 is 16 amino acids long. CDR3 sequence reads: CASSVTTGQGGNEQFF. The CDR3 nucleotides are TGTGCCAGCAGCGTGACGACGGGACAGGGGGGCAATGAGCAGTTCTTC.

This chain uses TRBV7-8 with TRBJ1-2; D uncertain. The germline CDR1 and CDR2 sequences are SGHVS and FQNEAQ. The V end was cut by 5 bases, the J end by 4 bases, with 11 bases between. There are 13 residues in the CDR3. The CDR3 nucleotides read TGTGCCAGCAGCCCTGGACCGATCTATGGCTACACCTTC. This encodes CASSPGPIYGYTF.

The chain is built from TRBV28 and TRBJ1-6; D unresolved. The CDR3 loop spans 13 amino acids. CDR1 is MDHEN, CDR2 SYDVKM, per germline. The germline V and J ends were trimmed by 3 bases and 3 bases, with 3 bases remaining between them. CDR3 loop: CASSFSYNSPLHF. The DNA of the CDR3 is TGTGCCAGCAGTTTTAGCTATAATTCACCCCTCCACTTT.

This clone was seen only a few times. The CDR3, as DNA: TGTGCCAGCAGCTTTGATCAGACCTCTAACTATGGCTACACCTTC. This codes for CASSFDQTSNYGYTF. The chain recombines TRBV5-4 with TRBJ1-2, with D hard to call. Germline CDR1 reads SGHNT; CDR2 reads YYREEE (reference sequence). CDR3 length: 15 amino acids. V was clipped by 2 bases and J by 0 bases, with 11 bases between them.

The chain recombines TRBV6-5 with TRBJ2-3; perhaps TRBD2 as D (7 bases). V gave up 0 bases and J gave up 4 bases, with 14 bases separating them. Germline V gives CDR1 MNHEY, CDR2 SVGAGI. CDR3 length: 16 amino acids. CDR3 residues: CASSYSREGVADTQYF. The DNA for the CDR3 is TGTGCCAGCAGTTACTCCAGGGAGGGGGTTGCAGATACGCAGTATTTT.

This clone showed up just a few times. This chain links TRBV18 with TRBJ2-7; perhaps D is TRBD1 or TRBD2 (5 bases each). Germline CDR1 is KGHSH and CDR2 is LQKENI. Trimming removed 4 bases from V and 0 bases from J, with 16 bases in between. This CDR3 has 16 amino acids. For the CDR3, the DNA is TGTGCCAGCTCACAAAATCCCGGGACGGGCTCCTACGAGCAGTACGTC. Translated, it gives CASSQNPGTGSYEQYV.